Presented here are 31 T cell receptor beta chains from one specimen sequenced in a study of vaccination effects on CD4 cells after COVID-19 (dated by TCRdb to the early 2020s). Receptors were amplified or captured by the immunoSEQ multiplex PCR assay. TCRdb carries this immuneACCESS record with in-frame sequences only. Its versions omit some clonotypes, under half of them owing to an unresolved V gene in the studies checked, with the rest unexplained. This sample is represented by tens of thousands of clones; approximately 70% of them were singletons. The ten largest make up approximately 5% of the sample. After more than 9 days of culture, CD4+ T cells were isolated with the EasySep CD4+ T cell isolation kit. These receptors lack a known antigen. Sequencing was performed on CD4+ T cells from PBMCs cultured without peptide, taken before COVID-19 vaccination. The source of these receptors is a human donor who received a COVID-19 vaccine.

This chain links TRBV19 with TRBJ1-1; maybe TRBD1 (6 bases). Germline-derived CDR1 and CDR2 are LNHDA and SQIVND (reference sequence). The V and J ends lost 5 bases and 6 bases respectively, with 16 bases between them. This CDR3 region has 14 residues. In DNA form, the CDR3 reads TGTGCCAGTAGTGACTTACAGGGAGCGGCTGAAGCTTTCTTT. The encoded protein is CASSDLQGAAEAFF. Full variable domain (remainder filled in from reference TRBV19 and TRBJ1-1): DGGITQSPKYLFRKEGQNVTLSCEQNLNHDAMYWYRQDPGQGLRLIYYSQIVNDFQKGDIAEGYSVSREKKESFPLTVTSAQKNPTAFYLCASSDLQGAAEAFFGQGTRLTVV.

The rearrangement links TRBV9 to TRBJ2-1, with TRBD2 matching 13 bases. Germline V lookup: CDR1 SGDLS, CDR2 YYNGEE. This CDR3 contains 17 residues. Unmatched junction bases numbered 4, after V lost 4 bases and J lost 0 bases. The CDR3 sequence is CASSPLAGGSSYNEQFF. As DNA, the CDR3 is TGTGCCAGCAGCCCACTAGCGGGGGGGAGCTCCTACAATGAGCAGTTCTTC.

The gene calls are TRBV15 and TRBJ1-1, with TRBD1 matching 8 bases. J gave up 1 base and V 4 bases, and 2 bases lay outside the gene matches. There are 14 residues in the CDR3. Germline assignment: CDR1 LNHNV and CDR2 YYDKDF (reference sequence). The CDR3 loop is CATSIGTGNTEAFF. The CDR3 DNA follows: TGTGCCACCAGCATCGGGACAGGGAACACTGAAGCTTTCTTT.

V and J are TRBV27 and TRBJ1-1; D may be TRBD1 (5 bases). Germline assignment: CDR1 MNHEY and CDR2 SMNVEV (reference sequence). Trimming left V 8 bases short and J 4 bases short, with 20 bases between. This CDR3 has 15 amino acids. CDR3 amino acids: CASLPGARGSTEAFF. The CDR3, as DNA: TGTGCCAGCCTCCCCGGGGCGCGGGGGAGCACTGAAGCTTTCTTT.

V is TRBV5-1 and J is TRBJ1-1, with no clear D. CDR1 is SGHRS, CDR2 YFSETQ, per germline. The CDR3 is made up of 12 amino acids. Trimming shortened V by 3 bases and J by 11 bases, and 14 bases separated the two germline ends. The CDR3 spells CASSYDKSEAFF. CDR3 nucleotides: TGCGCCAGCAGCTACGACAAAAGTGAGGCTTTCTTT.

This rearrangement joins TRBV5-6 to TRBJ1-5; 9 bases are shared with TRBD1. There are 14 residues in the CDR3. V dropped 4 bases and J dropped 4; count of bases not matched to a gene: 3. CDR1 and CDR2 (germline): SGHDT, YYEEEE. CDR3 sequence: CASSPGTGNQPQHF. The DNA of the CDR3 is TGTGCCAGCAGCCCGGGGACAGGGAATCAGCCCCAGCATTTT.

This chain links TRBV20-1 with TRBJ1-1; D gene unclear. Between the trimmed V and J ends, which lost 6 bases and 0 bases, there was a span of 8 bases. Germline CDR1 DFQATT, CDR2 SNEGSKA (reference sequence). The CDR3 sequence is 12 residues long. CDR3 in DNA: TGCAGTGCCAGTTCTATGAACACTGAAGCTTTCTTT. It encodes CSASSMNTEAFF.

The V call is TRBV4-1, the J call TRBJ2-7, with D unclear. CDR1 MGHRA and CDR2 YSYEKL come from the germline V gene. This CDR3 contains 16 residues. Trimming took off 0 bases at V and 3 bases at J, with 15 bases between the two ends. In DNA, the CDR3 is TGCGCCAGCAGCCAAGATGCTAGATTCCAGAACTACGAGCAGTACTTC. Translated: CASSQDARFQNYEQYF.

The chain is built from TRBV29-1 and TRBJ1-1, with 7 bases identical to TRBD1. The CDR3 has 15 residues. Trimming cost V 5 bases and J 7 bases; bases outside gene matches: 16. CDR1 is SQVTM, CDR2 ANQGSEA, per germline. CDR3 coding DNA: TGCAGCGTTCCAAGGACAGGTCGGGCGGGGAGTGAAGCTTTCTTT. It translates to CSVPRTGRAGSEAFF.

The gene calls are TRBV5-1 and TRBJ2-5; D is tentatively TRBD1 or TRBD2 (6 bases each). CDR3 size: 15 residues. In germline, CDR1 is SGHRS, CDR2 YFSETQ. Trimming shortened V by 4 bases and J by 5 bases, and 18 bases separated the two germline ends. CDR3 region: CASSVAGAGRETQYF. Here the CDR3 DNA reads TGCGCCAGCAGCGTGGCAGGGGCGGGGAGGGAGACCCAGTACTTC.

This CDR3 reads CASSVAPTSGGNTGELFF. CDR3 nucleotide sequence: TGTGCCAGCAGCGTAGCCCCAACTAGCGGGGGAAACACCGGGGAGCTGTTTTTT. The chain is built from TRBV9 and TRBJ2-2, with 11 bases matching TRBD2. The germline V gene has CDR1 SGDLS and CDR2 YYNGEE. Trimming removed 0 bases from V and 2 bases from J; junction bases left unmatched: 6. This CDR3 has 18 amino acids.

This rearrangement joins TRBV10-3 to TRBJ2-5, with 7 positions matching TRBD1. The CDR3 has 15 residues. Germline V lookup: CDR1 ENHRY, CDR2 SYGVKD. J lost 2 bases, V lost 1 base, and 4 bases had no gene match. The CDR3 DNA is TGTGCCATCAGTGAGTTAGGGACAGAACAAGAGACCCAGTACTTC. Its translation: CAISELGTEQETQYF.

The rearrangement uses TRBV7-9 and TRBJ2-7; 8 bases fit TRBD1. Trimming at V came to 4 bases and at J to 4 bases, leaving 9 bases not matched to a gene. The CDR3 is made up of 15 amino acids. Germline V lookup: CDR1 SEHNR, CDR2 FQNEAQ (reference sequence). CDR3 sequence (DNA): TGTGCCAGCAGCTATGGACAGGGCTCGCAATACGAGCAGTACTTC. This sequence encodes CASSYGQGSQYEQYF.

This rearrangement joins TRBV28 to TRBJ1-6; D is undetermined. The CDR3 length is 14 residues. The germline V gene encodes CDR1 MDHEN and CDR2 SYDVKM. V was cut by 2 bases and J by 6 bases, with 8 bases left in between. In DNA, the CDR3 is TGTGCCAGCAGTTTACGGCCAGTTAATTCACCCCTCCACTTT. It yields the protein CASSLRPVNSPLHF.

Comments on this clone: Different DNA sequences within this sample yield the same CDR3. The chain uses TRBV27 and TRBJ2-7, with 10 bases matching TRBD1. With V trimmed by 6 bases and J by 7 bases, 6 bases remained unmatched. CDR3 length: 13 amino acids. Per the germline V gene, CDR1 is MNHEY and CDR2 is SMNVEV (reference sequence). The CDR3 loop is CASSRDRGREQYF. The CDR3, as DNA: TGTGCCAGCAGCAGGGACAGGGGCCGGGAGCAGTACTTC.

V gene TRBV11-2 combines with J gene TRBJ2-2; D gene uncertain. The CDR3 is 13 amino acids. Trimming shortened V by 1 base and J by 4 bases, and 4 bases separated the two germline ends. Germline lookup yields CDR1 SGHAT and CDR2 FQNNGV. The chain's CDR3 is CASSLGVTGELFF. The CDR3 DNA follows: TGTGCCAGCAGCTTAGGAGTCACCGGGGAGCTGTTTTTT.

The chain employs TRBV30 and TRBJ1-6; D is unresolved. The CDR3 has 15 amino acids. Germline CDR1 is GTSNPN and CDR2 is SVGIG (reference sequence). Trimming shortened V by 8 bases and J by 8 bases, and 22 bases separated the two germline ends. The CDR3 DNA follows: TGTGCCAGCCGCATAGTTGGAAGATTCGATTCACCCCTCCACTTT. It encodes CASRIVGRFDSPLHF.

The chain joins TRBV6-6 to TRBJ1-2; 8 bases fit TRBD1. Trimming cost V 6 bases and J 4 bases; bases outside gene matches: 7. Germline CDR1 is MNHNY and CDR2 is SVGAGI (reference sequence). The CDR3 spans 14 residues. The DNA for the CDR3 is TGTGCCAGCAGCTCCCAGGGGGCGGGCTATGGCTACACCTTC. This encodes CASSSQGAGYGYTF.

This clone appeared once. This rearrangement joins TRBV4-1 to TRBJ2-3; D gene unclear. Looked up from germline, CDR1 is MGHRA and CDR2 is YSYEKL. This CDR3 has 15 residues. V was pared by 1 base and J by 0 bases, with 8 bases between. CDR3 protein: CASSQAQHSTDTQYF. Written as DNA, the CDR3 is TGCGCCAGCAGCCAAGCACAGCATAGCACAGATACGCAGTATTTT.

This sequence joins TRBV4-2 and TRBJ1-4; the D gene is possibly TRBD1 (5 bases). The CDR3 runs to 16 residues. Germline loops: CDR1 LGHNA, CDR2 YNFKEQ. Trimming took 0 bases from V and 2 from J, leaving 10 bases between them. CDR3 DNA: TGTGCCAGCAGCCAAGATCAAGGGGTCACTAATGAAAAACTGTTTTTT. Translated, it gives CASSQDQGVTNEKLFF.

The J gene is TRBJ2-2, the V gene TRBV3-1 (or the pseudogene TRBV3-2); maybe TRBD2 (7 bases). Per the germline V gene, CDR1 is LGHDT and CDR2 is YNNKEL (reference sequence). This CDR3 is built from 14 residues. V lost 4 bases to trimming and J lost 4 bases, with 10 bases between them. The CDR3 nucleotides read TGTGCCAGCAGCCTACGGGGGGCCACCGGGGAGCTGTTTTTT. Residues: CASSLRGATGELFF.

This clone was counted a few times. The CDR3 here is CASSAKGQGPRGRYEQYF. The CDR3 DNA reads as TGTGCCAGCAGCGCCAAGGGGCAGGGGCCCCGAGGGCGCTACGAGCAGTACTTC. This sequence joins TRBV5-8 and TRBJ2-7; TRBD1 might be the D (6 bases). Germline-derived CDR1 and CDR2 are SGHTS and YDEGEE. The CDR3 contains 18 residues. V lost 4 bases and J lost 3, with 26 bases in between.

V and J are TRBV6-5 and TRBJ2-7; D is possibly TRBD2 (5 bases). This CDR3 region has 13 residues. Germline CDR1 and CDR2: MNHEY and SVGAGI. Trimming took off 6 bases at V and 2 bases at J, with 11 bases between the two ends. The CDR3, as DNA: TGTGCCAGCAGAACGGGAAGTGCCTACGAGCAGTACTTC. Translation gives CASRTGSAYEQYF.

This clone was found once. J is TRBJ2-5 and V is TRBV11-2; D tentatively fits TRBD1 or TRBD2 (5 bases each). This CDR3 has 13 residues. CDR1 SGHAT and CDR2 FQNNGV come from the germline V gene. Trimming stripped 5 bases from V and 5 bases from J, with 12 bases between. CDR3 region: CASSPGAGETQYF. CDR3 sequence (DNA): TGTGCCAGCAGCCCCGGGGCCGGTGAGACCCAGTACTTC. Based on the CDR3 plus reference TRBV11-2 and TRBJ2-5, the full variable domain is EAGVAQSPRYKIIEKRQSVAFWCNPISGHATLYWYQQILGQGPKLLIQFQNNGVVDDSQLPKDRFSAERLKGVDSTLKIQPAKLEDSAVYLCASSPGAGETQYFGPGTRLLVL.

This clone was seen once. The chain recombines TRBV6-6 with TRBJ1-1; D is uncertain. CDR1 is MNHNY, CDR2 SVGAGI, per germline (reference sequence). Deletions cut 0 bases from V and 1 base from J, with 6 bases between. This CDR3 is built from 14 residues. The CDR3 DNA follows: TGTGCCAGCAGTTACTCGCCGGGGAACACTGAAGCTTTCTTT. Translated, it gives CASSYSPGNTEAFF.

This clone was recorded a few times. The chain combines TRBV7-8 with TRBJ2-3; unclear D gene. The CDR3 length is 14 residues. V dropped 3 bases and J dropped 5 bases, with 12 bases sitting between them. Germline CDR1 reads SGHVS; CDR2 reads FQNEAQ. The CDR3 loop is CASSFTGDGDTQYF. The CDR3 DNA reads TGTGCCAGCAGCTTCACTGGGGATGGAGATACGCAGTATTTT.

J is TRBJ1-2 and V is TRBV18; perhaps TRBD1 as D (5 bases). The V gene's germline CDR1 is KGHSH and CDR2 LQKENI. Deletions cut 3 bases from V and 7 bases from J, with 12 bases between. CDR3 length equals 13 residues. CDR3 sequence (DNA): TGTGCCAGCTCACCTTCGGGGGGTATTGGCTACACCTTC. Protein: CASSPSGGIGYTF. The full variable domain, with the rest looked up from reference TRBV18 and TRBJ1-2, is NAGVMQNPRHLVRRRGQEARLRCSPMKGHSHVYWYRQLPEEGLKFMVYLQKENIIDESGMPKERFSAEFPKEGPSILRIQQVVRGDSAAYFCASSPSGGIGYTFGSGTRLTVV.

This chain uses TRBV5-1 with TRBJ2-5; D might be TRBD2 (5 bases). Trimming took off 2 bases at V and 1 base at J, with 9 bases between the two ends. Germline V gives CDR1 SGHRS, CDR2 YFSETQ. The CDR3 extends over 14 amino acids. CDR3 nucleotides: TGCGCCAGCAGCTTTCGGGGAAGCCAAGAGACCCAGTACTTC. The encoded protein is CASSFRGSQETQYF.

This rearrangement joins TRBV19 to TRBJ2-5; 8 bases agree with TRBD1. The CDR3 has 12 residues. Germline lookup yields CDR1 LNHDA and CDR2 SQIVND (reference sequence). The trim removed 9 bases at V and 7 bases at J, leaving 7 bases unmatched. CDR3 DNA sequence: TGTGCCAGCTCGACAGGGGCGCGGACCCAGTACTTC. Encoded protein: CASSTGARTQYF.

The rearrangement joins TRBV30 to TRBJ2-2, with a weak D call TRBD1 (6 bases). Trimming removed 2 bases at V and 1 base at J, with 11 bases between. The CDR3 covers 15 residues. The germline CDR1 and CDR2 sequences are GTSNPN and SVGIG (reference sequence). Here the CDR3 DNA reads TGTGCCTGGAGTCCACAGGACAGGAACACCGGGGAGCTGTTTTTT. Translated, it gives CAWSPQDRNTGELFF.

J is TRBJ1-6 and V is TRBV20-1; weak D call: TRBD1 (5 bases). The CDR3 spans 15 residues. Looked up from germline, CDR1 is DFQATT and CDR2 is SNEGSKA (reference sequence). The V gene lost 3 bases and the J gene lost 7 bases, with 16 bases spanning the gap. The CDR3 DNA reads as TGCAGTGCTAGTTTCCCGGGACCGCTAAATTCACCCCTCCACTTT. Translated: CSASFPGPLNSPLHF.